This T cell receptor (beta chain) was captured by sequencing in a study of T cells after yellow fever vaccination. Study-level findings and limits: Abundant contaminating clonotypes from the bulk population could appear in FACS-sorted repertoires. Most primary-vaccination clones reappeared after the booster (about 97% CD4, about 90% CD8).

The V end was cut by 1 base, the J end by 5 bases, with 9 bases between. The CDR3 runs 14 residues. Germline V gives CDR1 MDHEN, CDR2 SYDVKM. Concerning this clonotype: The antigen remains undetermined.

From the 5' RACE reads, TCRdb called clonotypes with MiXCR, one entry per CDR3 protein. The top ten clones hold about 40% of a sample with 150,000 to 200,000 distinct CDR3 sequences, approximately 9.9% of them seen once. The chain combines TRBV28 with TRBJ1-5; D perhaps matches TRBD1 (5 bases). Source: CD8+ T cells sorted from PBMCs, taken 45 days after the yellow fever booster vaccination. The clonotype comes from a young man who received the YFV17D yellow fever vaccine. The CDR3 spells CASSLSGIYQPQHF. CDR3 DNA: TGTGCCAGCAGTTTATCAGGGATCTATCAGCCCCAGCATTTT.